The subject of this entry is one TCR beta chain. RNA transcripts yielded amplified TCR beta CDR3 regions. A first-round RT-PCR of the TCR CDR3 used the HTBI primer set. TCRdb fed the multiplex PCR reads into MiXCR, producing one record per CDR3 protein. The sample consists of hundreds of thousands of distinct CDR3 sequences, roughly 14% of them appearing once. These data are taken from a study of T cells in Graves' hyperthyroidism and ophthalmopathy. Study at large: The initial diagnosis was the point when peripheral blood was collected, ahead of any treatment.

Clinical symptoms, serum thyroxine, TRAb, thyroid ultrasound and orbital computed tomography established diagnosis. The V gene's germline CDR1 is LGHDT and CDR2 YNNKEL (reference sequence). This CDR3 contains 15 residues. The V gene end was trimmed by 3 bases and the J gene end by 5 bases; junction bases not matched to a gene: 2. The chain carries TRBV3-1 and TRBJ2-6; TRBD1 aligns across 9 bases. Sequencing was done on a sample of blood. The TCR comes from a woman under 30 with Graves' hyperthyroidism. DNA for the CDR3: TGTGCCAGCAGCCAGGGGACAGGGAGGGCCAACGTCCTGACTTTC. It encodes CASSQGTGRANVLTF.